The rows below give T cell receptor beta chains drawn from one sample of a study of T-cell memory formation after mild COVID-19. MiXCR was run by TCRdb on the 5' RACE reads, yielding one entry per CDR3 protein. This table holds about 55,000 distinct CDR3 sequences, approximately 9.5% found once. The sequenced material came from PBMCs or a T cell subset sorted from them (not recorded which). Every receptor here comes from a young man who had mild COVID-19 (a few samples of this study predate the infection). Cell type and time point are not known. Both conserved end residues are part of each CDR3. D genes are given only for firm matches. Size tells how often a clone was seen (once, few, many) or the class of an expanded clone, and some rows leave it out.

V	J	size	D	DNA	CDR3
TRBV3-1	TRBJ2-3	.	TRBD1	TGTGCCAGCAGCCAAGACGCGACAGGGGGCACAGATACGCAGTATTTT	CASSQDATGGTDTQYF
TRBV7-9	TRBJ2-5	many	.	TGTGCCAGCAGCTTTCGGGAGACCCAGTACTTC	CASSFRETQYF
TRBV18	TRBJ2-4	.	TRBD1	TGTGCCAGCTCACCACTAGGGCAGGGGGACATTCAGTACTTC	CASSPLGQGDIQYF
TRBV27	TRBJ2-1	many	.	TGTGCCAGCACCGGGGGATACAATGAGCAGTTCTTC	CASTGGYNEQFF
TRBV3-1	TRBJ1-2	few	.	TGTGCCAGCAGCCGCCGGACGGCCTCTTATGGCTACACCTTC	CASSRRTASYGYTF
TRBV11-2	TRBJ2-3	.	.	TGTGCCAGCAGCCAGACCGGGCTGAGCACAGATACGCAGTATTTT	CASSQTGLSTDTQYF
TRBV12-3/TRBV12-4	TRBJ2-3	.	TRBD1	TGTGCCAGCCACGCCAGGGACAGGACATATACGCAGTATTTT	CASHARDRTYTQYF
TRBV5-1	TRBJ2-3	many	TRBD2	TGCGCCAGCAGCTCGGGACTAGCGGGGCCAGATACGCAGTATTTT	CASSSGLAGPDTQYF
TRBV5-1	TRBJ2-7	many	.	TGCGCCAGCAGTCTCCCGGACTCCCTCTACGAGCAGTACTTC	CASSLPDSLYEQYF
TRBV5-4	TRBJ2-1	few	TRBD2	TGTGCCAGCAGCCTCACTAGCGGGGGGGTGTTAAATGAGCAGTTCTTC	CASSLTSGGVLNEQFF
TRBV3-1	TRBJ2-5	medium-sized	TRBD2	TGTGCCAGCAGCCTTGGCGGGTGGACTAGCGGGCGTGAACAAGAGACCCAGTACTTC	CASSLGGWTSGREQETQYF
TRBV6-2/TRBV6-3	TRBJ2-1	few	TRBD2	TGTGCCAGCACTAGCGGGGATTACAATGAGCAGTTCTTC	CASTSGDYNEQFF
TRBV12-5	TRBJ2-5	few	TRBD1	TGTGCTAGTGGTTGGCAGGGGGCGACAGAGACCCAGTACTTC	CASGWQGATETQYF
TRBV7-9	TRBJ1-1	.	.	TGTGCCAGCAAAGAGGGCATGGTAACAGGGCCCACTGAAGCTTTCTTT	CASKEGMVTGPTEAFF
TRBV5-1	TRBJ2-3	few	TRBD2	TGCGCCAGCAGCTTCGCCCTAGCGGGAGACACCACAGATACGCAGTATTTT	CASSFALAGDTTDTQYF
TRBV5-1	TRBJ2-1	many	TRBD2	TGCGCCAGCAGCTCTCGGGGGGTCAGCTCCTACAATGAGCAGTTCTTC	CASSSRGVSSYNEQFF
TRBV3-1	TRBJ1-1	.	.	TGTGCCAGCAGCCAAACGGCGGTTGAAGCTTTCTTT	CASSQTAVEAFF
TRBV5-1	TRBJ2-5	.	TRBD2	TGCGCCAGCAGCCCTGAGAGTAGCGGGGAGACCCAGTACTTC	CASSPESSGETQYF
TRBV7-9	TRBJ1-3	.	.	TGTGCCAGCAGCACCCGGACAGATGGAAACACCATATATTTT	CASSTRTDGNTIYF
TRBV5-1	TRBJ2-7	few	.	TGCGCCAGCAGCTCATACGGAGGCAGGATAAGCTCCTACGAGCAGTACTTC	CASSSYGGRISSYEQYF
TRBV2	TRBJ2-6	many	TRBD1	TGTGCCAGCAGTGGGGACAGGGCTGGGGCCAACGTCCTGACTTTC	CASSGDRAGANVLTF
TRBV6-1	TRBJ1-1	many	TRBD1	TGTGCCAGCACCCCCGGGACAGGGGACACTGAAGCTTTCTTT	CASTPGTGDTEAFF
TRBV4-3	TRBJ1-1	few	.	TGCGCCAGCAGCCTGAGCCCAGAGGGTCGGAACACTGAAGCTTTCTTT	CASSLSPEGRNTEAFF
TRBV2	TRBJ2-5	few	.	TGTGCCAGCCCCGAAGGGATCAGACAAGAGACCCAGTACTTC	CASPEGIRQETQYF
TRBV4-3	TRBJ2-4	many	TRBD1	TGCGCCAGCAGCCAAGAAACAGGGGCCCACATTCAGTACTTC	CASSQETGAHIQYF
TRBV5-1	TRBJ1-2	.	TRBD1	TGCGCCAGCAGGCATGACAGGGGCTATGGCTACACCTTC	CASRHDRGYGYTF
TRBV20-1	TRBJ2-5	many	TRBD2	TGCAGTGCTAGCGGGGGGGCCTCCGGGGAGACCCAGTACTTC	CSASGGASGETQYF
TRBV7-2	TRBJ1-5	few	.	TGTGCCAGCAGCATGGGCAGCAATCAGCCCCAGCATTTT	CASSMGSNQPQHF
TRBV5-1	TRBJ2-3	.	TRBD1	TGCGCCAGCAGCTCCCTGACAGGGGGCGCCGGCACAGATACGCAGTATTTT	CASSSLTGGAGTDTQYF
TRBV6-5	TRBJ1-1	.	.	TGTGCCAGCAGTTACTCGATTACGACCGAAGCTTTCTTT	CASSYSITTEAFF
TRBV5-1	TRBJ2-3	few	.	TGCGCCAGCAGCTTGGAGGGGACCCAGGGTACGCAGTATTTT	CASSLEGTQGTQYF
TRBV5-1	TRBJ2-4	many	.	TGCGCCAGCAGCTTGGGGACCGCAGGGGAGGACATTCAGTACTTC	CASSLGTAGEDIQYF
TRBV7-9	TRBJ2-6	few	.	TGTGCCAGCAGCTCTGAGGGTGCTGGGGCCAACGTCCTGACTTTC	CASSSEGAGANVLTF
TRBV7-2	TRBJ2-7	many	.	TGTGCCAGCAATGTAGGGGGGAGCTCCTACGAGCAGTACTTC	CASNVGGSSYEQYF
TRBV7-2	TRBJ2-3	many	.	TGTGCCAGCAGCTTAGCGCTGGCAGGGGCCCTCCCAGATACGCAGTATTTT	CASSLALAGALPDTQYF
TRBV4-2	TRBJ1-3	few	TRBD1	TGTGCCAGCAGCCAACCGTCGACAGGGAACGGAAACACCATATATTTT	CASSQPSTGNGNTIYF
TRBV5-1	TRBJ1-2	.	TRBD1	TGCGCCAGCAGCTCAGAGACAGGGTTTCTTGGCTATGGCTACACCTTC	CASSSETGFLGYGYTF
TRBV5-1	TRBJ2-4	many	.	TGCGCCAGCAGCTTGGGAGTTAGGTCCTTAAACATTCAGTACTTC	CASSLGVRSLNIQYF
TRBV5-1	TRBJ2-5	.	TRBD1	TGCGCCAGCAGCTTGGACGTTCCGGGACAGGGGGAGACCCAGTACTTC	CASSLDVPGQGETQYF
TRBV5-1	TRBJ1-4	few	TRBD1	TGCGCCAGCAGCGGGGACAGAGCTAATGAAAAACTGTTTTTT	CASSGDRANEKLFF
TRBV20-1	TRBJ2-3	few	.	TGCAGTGCGCCGCTCGAGGGGACGTGGGATACGCAGTATTTT	CSAPLEGTWDTQYF
TRBV2	TRBJ2-1	.	.	TGTGCCAGCAGATACTACAATGAGCAGTTCTTC	CASRYYNEQFF
TRBV4-1	TRBJ1-2	few	.	TGCGCCAGCAGCCAAGAGATGGCGCCGAGGGGGAGTGGCTACACCTTC	CASSQEMAPRGSGYTF
TRBV18	TRBJ1-5	.	.	TGTGCCAGCTCACCACGGGGAAGGGGAAGAAGCAATCAGCCCCAGCATTTT	CASSPRGRGRSNQPQHF
TRBV7-8	TRBJ1-1	.	.	TGTGCCAGCAGCGAGGGCGCCCGGAACACTGAAGCTTTCTTT	CASSEGARNTEAFF
TRBV4-3	TRBJ1-4	few	.	TGCGCCAGCAGCCAAGATTTTCACAGGGAGGATGAAAAACTGTTTTTT	CASSQDFHREDEKLFF
TRBV10-3	TRBJ2-3	few	TRBD2	TGTGCCATCAAAGAACGACTAGCGGGGGACACAGATACGCAGTATTTT	CAIKERLAGDTDTQYF
TRBV28	TRBJ2-2	many	.	TGTGCCAGCAGCACACACGGGACGGTGCCCACCGGGGAGCTGTTTTTT	CASSTHGTVPTGELFF
TRBV4-3	TRBJ2-3	few	TRBD1	TGCGCCAGTGGTCCAGGGGGAGACACAGATACGCAGTATTTT	CASGPGGDTDTQYF
TRBV7-2	TRBJ2-6	few	.	TGTGCCAGCAGCTCCCCCCGGGATGGGGCCAACGTCCTGACTTTC	CASSSPRDGANVLTF
TRBV28	TRBJ2-2	.	TRBD1	TGTGCCAGCAGTTCGGACAGGTCGTGGGAGCTGTTTTTT	CASSSDRSWELFF
TRBV5-1	TRBJ1-3	.	.	TGCGCCAGCAGCTTGGTGGGCATTGGAAACACCATATATTTT	CASSLVGIGNTIYF
TRBV5-1	TRBJ2-5	.	.	TGCGCCAGCAGCACACTCCCGGGACGGAAAGAGACCCAGTACTTC	CASSTLPGRKETQYF